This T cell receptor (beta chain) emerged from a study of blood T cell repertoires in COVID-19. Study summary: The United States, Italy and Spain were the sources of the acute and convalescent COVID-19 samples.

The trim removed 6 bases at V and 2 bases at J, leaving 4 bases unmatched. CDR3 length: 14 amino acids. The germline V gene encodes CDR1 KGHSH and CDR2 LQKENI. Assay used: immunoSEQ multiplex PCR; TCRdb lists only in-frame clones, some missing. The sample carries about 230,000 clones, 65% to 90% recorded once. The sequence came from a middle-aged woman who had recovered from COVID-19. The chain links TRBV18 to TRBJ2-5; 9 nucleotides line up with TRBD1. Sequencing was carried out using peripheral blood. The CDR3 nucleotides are TGTGCCAGCTCTACGACAGGGGGGCAAGAGACCCAGTACTTC. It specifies CASSTTGGQETQYF.